The source of this T cell receptor beta chain is a study of a mutant IDH1 vaccine in newly diagnosed glioma. Overall study context: Earlier therapy was either radiotherapy, temozolomide, or both, and most got both.

Indicated time point: baseline, week 1 (first vaccination visit). As for treatment: pre-vaccination baseline after standard-of-care therapy. Donor tumors were new WHO grade 3 or 4 IDH1-mutant, ATRX-lost astrocytomas. Here immunoSEQ multiplex PCR was the method, and the copy in TCRdb shows in-frame clones only, minus some. The sample lists approximately 52,000 clones; approximately 80% were seen once. The CDR3 consists of 13 residues. The ends lost 7 bases at V and 3 bases at J; junction bases unmatched: 4. Germline-derived CDR1 and CDR2 are SQVTM and ANQGSEA. The sequence was collected from a woman aged 40 to 55 with glioma. Here the sequenced sample was PBMCs, taken from a glioma patient treated with radiotherapy, temozolomide or both. The chain carries TRBV29-1 and TRBJ2-3, with 10 bases fitting TRBD1. The CDR3 nucleotides are TGCAGCGCGGACAGGGGGGGGACAGATACGCAGTATTTT. Its translation is CSADRGGTDTQYF.